The 8 T cell receptor beta chains below were found in one sample sequenced in a study of T cell responses to AZD1222 COVID-19 vaccine. TCRdb keeps only in-frame clones here, not all; method: immunoSEQ multiplex PCR. The repertoire holds 90,000 to 120,000 clones, with approximately 90% as singletons. The input for sequencing was peripheral blood, taken 28 days after the second AZD1222 dose. All receptors derive from an adult who received the AZD1222 COVID-19 vaccine.

This clone was detected once. This chain links TRBV9 with TRBJ1-5; perhaps TRBD1 as D (5 bases). This CDR3 has 13 amino acids. The ends were cut back, 0 bases at V and 9 bases at J, with 10 bases in the middle. In germline, CDR1 is SGDLS, CDR2 YYNGEE. CDR3 region: CASSVGGGGPQHF. The CDR3 coding sequence is TGTGCCAGCAGCGTAGGCGGGGGGGGGCCCCAGCATTTT.

Only a few counts were recorded for this clone. CDR3 protein: CANKPDREGQPQHF. DNA of the CDR3: TGTGCCAACAAACCGGACAGGGAGGGACAGCCCCAGCATTTT. This chain joins TRBV21-1 and TRBJ1-5; the DNA was not used to check the table's D call, TRBD1. TRBV21-1 is a listed pseudogene. The CDR3 is 14 residues long.

The chain recombines TRBV19 with TRBJ2-7; the match to TRBD1 covers 7 bases. Germline loops: CDR1 LNHDA, CDR2 SQIVND (reference sequence). The J segment lost 3 bases and the V segment lost 1 base, leaving 3 bases of the junction unmatched. The CDR3 is made up of 14 amino acids. Here the CDR3 DNA reads TGTGCCAGTAGTATAGTATCAGGGGGCTACGAGCAGTACTTC. Residues: CASSIVSGGYEQYF.

The chain joins TRBV5-4 to TRBJ2-1, with D perhaps matching TRBD1 (5 bases). CDR3 size: 16 residues. Trimming left V 4 bases short and J 7 bases short, with 21 bases between. Germline V lookup: CDR1 SGHNT, CDR2 YYREEE (reference sequence). The CDR3 region is CASSLAGGASTNEQFF. CDR3 coding DNA: TGTGCCAGCAGCCTGGCCGGTGGGGCCTCTACAAATGAGCAGTTCTTC.

The chain couples TRBV7-3 to TRBJ2-1, with D uncertain. Trimming took off 4 bases at V and 5 bases at J, with 18 bases between the two ends. The CDR3 runs to 16 residues. The germline CDR1 and CDR2 sequences are SGHTA and FQGTGA. The CDR3 protein is CASSSRADRRHNEQFF. The CDR3 coding sequence is TGTGCCAGCAGCTCTCGCGCGGATCGCCGCCACAATGAGCAGTTCTTC.

The chain joins TRBV18 to TRBJ1-2; TRBD1 is a possible D gene (5 bases). Germline assignment: CDR1 KGHSH and CDR2 LQKENI. This CDR3 region has 15 residues. Trimming took 6 bases from V and 7 from J, leaving 21 bases between them. CDR3 in DNA: TGTGCCAGCTCCGGAGAGGGGCCAACGATCGCTGGCTACACCTTC. It yields the protein CASSGEGPTIAGYTF.

The rearrangement links TRBV28 to TRBJ1-2; D perhaps matches TRBD1 (6 bases). Deletions cut 4 bases from V and 0 bases from J, with 12 bases between. Germline V gene sequence: CDR1 MDHEN, CDR2 SYDVKM. This CDR3 is 15 amino acids long. The chain's CDR3 is CASSSYRASNYGYTF. CDR3 nucleotides: TGTGCCAGCAGTTCCTACAGGGCCTCTAACTATGGCTACACCTTC.

The gene calls are TRBV2 and TRBJ2-2; possible D gene TRBD1, 5 bases. Germline V CDR1 and CDR2: SNHLY, FYNNEI. Trimming pared 7 bases from V and 5 bases from J, leaving 8 bases between. CDR3 length equals 12 residues. CDR3 loop: CASNRGTGELFF. The DNA of the CDR3 is TGTGCCAGCAATAGGGGTACCGGGGAGCTGTTTTTT.